Listed below are T cell receptor beta chains from one sample, sequenced in a study of cytomegalovirus exposure and HLA in healthy donors. This table comes from immunoSEQ multiplex PCR, and its TCRdb copy is limited to in-frame clones, with some not included. The data hold roughly 190,000 clones, with roughly three quarters observed a single time. The material sequenced was PBMCs. The source is a woman aged 50 to 60 in good health and CMV-seronegative. Each CDR3 is given with its conserved first and last residue.

TRBV18	TRBJ1-2	CASSPPQQNYGYTF
TRBV7-3	TRBJ2-3	CASSSRGRGTDTQYF
TRBV11-1	TRBJ2-5	CASSPGQFNQETQYF
TRBV7-6	TRBJ2-2	CASSLGETGELFF
TRBV7-6	TRBJ2-1	CASSLRLAINEQFF
TRBV11-3	TRBJ2-1	CASSLGLTSGSPDEQFF
TRBV18	-	CASSPGQPAYEQYF
TRBV7-2	TRBJ2-7	CASSTRQGPRDEQYF
TRBV28	TRBJ1-1	CASSIQGVNTEAFF
TRBV5-4	TRBJ1-4	CASSLQGLTNEKLFF
TRBV6-1	TRBJ1-1	CASSEDSGRGTEAFF
TRBV6-1	TRBJ1-5	CASSEQGHNQPQHF
TRBV27	TRBJ2-7	CASSLRRLAGYEQYF
TRBV5-1	TRBJ1-1	CASSPRGAGGTEAFF
TRBV9	TRBJ2-2	CASSGGGTGTGELFF
TRBV15	TRBJ1-6	CATQLRDRDNSPLHF
TRBV4-2	TRBJ1-5	CASSQDSGPNQPQHF
TRBV28	TRBJ2-1	CASKRDLSEQFF
TRBV19	TRBJ2-5	CASSQYTDRATQYF
TRBV5-1	TRBJ2-7	CASGTPTGEQYF
TRBV11-2	TRBJ2-7	CASSPVGTQLSEQYF
TRBV27	TRBJ2-3	CASSSTLGSTFTDTQYF
TRBV19	TRBJ1-5	CASTPGASRNQPQHF
TRBV19	TRBJ1-1	CASSPTTGKGEAFF
TRBV5-1	TRBJ2-1	CASSLEWAFSYNEQFF
TRBV6-6	TRBJ1-1	CASGGLVNTEAFF
TRBV6-5	TRBJ1-1	CASSYRGQGVSEAFF
TRBV28	-	CASRTTGVSEQYF
TRBV7-7	TRBJ2-7	CASSPGTGVNEQYF
TRBV10-3	TRBJ1-4	CAIRRAVGEKLFF
TRBV4-3	TRBJ2-3	CASSQDPFTDTQYF
TRBV5-1	TRBJ2-1	CASSLRAGTSLSYNEQFF
TRBV27	TRBJ2-4	CASRSREGEFLAKNIQYF
TRBV6-1	TRBJ2-7	CAAQGVGDEQYF
TRBV7-8	-	CASSYGRDYEQYF
TRBV6-1	TRBJ2-7	CASSEGTGQGDEQYF
TRBV6-5	TRBJ2-3	CASSYSARNTQYF
TRBV4-3	TRBJ2-3	CASSQAAGGGADTQYF
TRBV11-2	TRBJ2-7	CASRGATSGRSREQYF
TRBV4-3	TRBJ2-1	CASSQGGRAGHEQFF
TRBV30	TRBJ2-2	CAWSVQFGELFF
TRBV5-1	TRBJ2-5	CASSLAAGGLSQETQYF
TRBV9	TRBJ1-5	CASSEGTGLNQPQHF
TRBV10-1	TRBJ1-1	CASSDGAGAEAFF
TRBV5-1	TRBJ2-1	CASSLGTGNEQFF
TRBV5-1	TRBJ2-2	CASSLAPSGSNTGELFF
TRBV19	TRBJ2-7	CASRGQGHDEQYF
TRBV19	TRBJ2-7	CAPPGLPGLQTYEQYF
TRBV5-1	TRBJ2-7	CASSATSGDFYEQYF
TRBV4-3	TRBJ2-4	CASSQLGGDPIQYF
TRBV2	TRBJ1-4	CASRWDSQGISTNEKLFF
TRBV7-2	TRBJ1-2	CASSFTGDYGYTF
TRBV7-2	TRBJ2-1	CASSLGWADYNEQFF
TRBV28	TRBJ1-3	CASSQRGSSGNTIYF